The present T cell receptor (beta chain) was sequenced within a study of blood T cell repertoires in COVID-19. Sequencing used immunoSEQ multiplex PCR; TCRdb keeps in-frame clones, though not all of them. Of a few hundred thousand clones listed, approximately 85% are singletons. The sequencing input was PBMCs or T cells enriched from blood (not recorded which). The sequence derives from a woman aged 30 to 39 who had recovered from COVID-19.

CDR3 in amino acids: CATSRKRRDIQYF. CDR3 coding DNA: TGTGCCACCAGCAGAAAGCGGAGGGACATTCAGTACTTC. V usage is TRBV15 and J usage is TRBJ2-4; D perhaps matches TRBD2 (6 bases). Germline loops: CDR1 LNHNV, CDR2 YYDKDF (reference sequence). This CDR3 has 13 amino acids. With 2 bases removed from V and 8 bases from J, the gap between germline ends came to 10 bases.